One T cell receptor beta chain is described in this entry. Its matching antigen is unknown. Produced via immunoSEQ multiplex PCR; TCRdb's table is partial and in-frame only. The top ten hold more than 0.1% of the sample, which has a few million clones, around 95% seen once. The entry originates in a study of shared clonotypes between healthy human individuals. Study-wide background: There were three CD4 naive, three CD4 memory, two CD8 naive and one CD8 memory plates per donor. Study conclusions and caveats: Despite large depth, rarefaction showed incomplete sorted-subset sequencing.

V was trimmed by 9 bases and J by 0 bases, leaving 17 bases between them. The CDR3 totals 15 residues. Germline-derived CDR1 and CDR2 are SNHLY and FYNNEI. Every contributor of samples was a Caucasian grown-up residing in Nashville, Tennessee. The split of CD4+ cells yielded CD45RA+ naive and CD45RA-negative memory subsets. Material for sequencing was naive CD4+ T cells sorted from blood. Described subset: CD45RA+ positively selected. The rearrangement joins TRBV2 to TRBJ2-5; D uncertain. This clonotype originated in a man between 18 and 29 years old in good health. CDR3 sequence: CASSPLRAYQETQYF. The CDR3 DNA follows: TGTGCCAGTTCTCCCCTCCGGGCGTACCAAGAGACCCAGTACTTC.